Below are 27 T cell receptor beta chains sequenced from a single sample in a study of T-cell memory formation after mild COVID-19. TCRdb itself ran the 5' RACE reads through MiXCR, one entry per CDR3 protein. The repertoire has under 350,000 distinct CDR3 sequences, roughly 15% of them found once; the top ten carry roughly 23%. Sequencing input: PBMCs or a T cell subset sorted from them (not recorded which). These receptors were collected from a man aged 18 to 29 who had mild COVID-19 (a few samples of this study predate the infection). Cell type and time point are not known.

This clonotype has just a few counts. The chain is built from TRBV9 and TRBJ2-5; D ambiguous. Germline loops: CDR1 SGDLS, CDR2 YYNGEE. The CDR3 has 15 amino acids. The V end lost 2 bases, the J end lost 4 bases, and 15 bases lay between the germline ends. The CDR3 region has the DNA TGTGCCAGCAGCGTTGGGTTAGGGAAGGGAGAGACCCAGTACTTC. It encodes CASSVGLGKGETQYF.

The chain carries TRBV24-1 and TRBJ2-2; D may be TRBD1 (6 bases). This CDR3 contains 15 residues. Trimming removed 3 bases from V and 0 bases from J, with 7 bases in between. Germline V gene lookup returns CDR1 KGHDR and CDR2 SFDVKD. The CDR3 DNA sequence: TGTGCCACCAGTGATCCAGGGGCGAACACCGGGGAGCTGTTTTTT. It yields the protein CATSDPGANTGELFF.

The CDR3 is CASSLAPMGLNTEAFF. The CDR3 DNA reads TGTGCCAGCAGTTTGGCACCCATGGGACTTAACACTGAAGCTTTCTTT. This chain joins TRBV12-3 or TRBV12-4 and TRBJ1-1; tentatively, D is TRBD1 (5 bases). The V and J ends lost 3 bases and 2 bases respectively, with 16 bases between them. The CDR3 spans 16 residues.

This clonotype came up a few times. J is TRBJ2-7 and V is TRBV5-1; 10 nucleotides agree with TRBD1. The CDR3 is made up of 15 amino acids. Germline CDR1 and CDR2: SGHRS and YFSETQ. The ends lost 0 bases at V and 5 bases at J; junction bases unmatched: 5. The CDR3 reads CASSLGQGAYDEQYF. As DNA, the CDR3 is TGCGCCAGCAGCTTGGGACAGGGGGCATACGACGAGCAGTACTTC.

This clonotype was seen a few times. The chain recombines TRBV7-3 with TRBJ2-7; maybe TRBD1 (6 bases). The CDR3 has 14 residues. Trimming removed 1 base from V and 3 bases from J, with 10 bases in between. The germline V gene encodes CDR1 SGHTA and CDR2 FQGTGA. The CDR3 region is CASSLRTASYEQYV. In DNA form, the CDR3 reads TGTGCCAGCAGCTTAAGGACAGCAAGCTACGAGCAGTACGTC.

There are many counts of this clonotype. The rearrangement links TRBV12-3 or TRBV12-4 to TRBJ1-6; D gene unclear. The germline V and J ends were trimmed by 5 bases and 4 bases, with 6 bases remaining between them. CDR3 length: 13 amino acids. The CDR3 is CASSPEYNSPLHF. CDR3 bases: TGTGCCAGCAGTCCAGAGTATAATTCACCCCTCCACTTT.

The chain combines TRBV27 with TRBJ1-2; TRBD1 agrees at 9 bases. V shed 6 bases, J shed 10 bases, and the junction held 9 bases outside the gene matches. The CDR3 runs to 13 residues. Germline CDR1 is MNHEY and CDR2 is SMNVEV (reference sequence). The CDR3 region has the DNA TGTGCCAGCAGGACCGGGACAGGGTTTGTCTACACCTTC. Its protein is CASRTGTGFVYTF.

This clonotype was recorded a few times. The chain joins TRBV20-1 to TRBJ2-5; 8 bases align to TRBD2. The CDR3 extends over 14 amino acids. J was trimmed by 7 bases and V by 5 bases; bases with no gene match: 12. Germline lookup yields CDR1 DFQATT and CDR2 SNEGSKA (reference sequence). CDR3 loop: CSASMGLELGTQYF. CDR3 sequence (DNA): TGCAGTGCTTCGATGGGACTAGAGCTTGGGACCCAGTACTTC.

In its sample, this clonotype was seen a few times. The V call is TRBV7-9, the J call TRBJ1-2, with D unclear. The V end lost 5 bases, the J end lost 0 bases, and 7 bases lay between the germline ends. This CDR3 region has 13 residues. The germline V gene encodes CDR1 SEHNR and CDR2 FQNEAQ (reference sequence). The DNA for the CDR3 is TGTGCCAGCAGCCGTCTCCCTAACTATGGCTACACCTTC. Translation: CASSRLPNYGYTF.

This clonotype was picked up a small number of times. This chain connects TRBV11-2 to TRBJ2-5, with D perhaps matching TRBD1 (8 bases). The CDR3 contains 17 residues. The V and J ends lost 0 bases and 0 bases respectively, with 14 bases between them. Germline V gives CDR1 SGHAT, CDR2 FQNNGV. CDR3 sequence: CASSLDHRGGYQETQYF. The DNA for the CDR3 is TGTGCCAGCAGCTTAGACCACAGGGGGGGGTACCAAGAGACCCAGTACTTC.

The rearrangement links TRBV12-3 or TRBV12-4 to TRBJ1-4, with D unclear. The CDR3 length is 12 residues. V was cut by 7 bases and J by 7 bases, with 10 bases left in between. CDR3 DNA sequence: TGTGCCAGCACCCTATGGGGTGAAAAACTGTTTTTT. Encoded protein: CASTLWGEKLFF.

This clonotype was seen only a few times. This sequence joins TRBV7-6 and TRBJ2-7; the D gene could be TRBD1 or TRBD2 (6 bases each). Looked up from germline, CDR1 is SGHVS and CDR2 is FNYEAQ. The CDR3 is 13 residues long. Trimming took 5 bases from V and 7 from J, leaving 15 bases between them. CDR3 bases: TGTGCCAGCAGCCCGTCCGGGGGCGGGGAGCAGTACGTC. It yields the protein CASSPSGGGEQYV.

This rearrangement joins TRBV27 to TRBJ2-2; possible D gene TRBD2, 5 bases. Trimming took off 7 bases at V and 5 bases at J, with 23 bases between the two ends. CDR3 length: 17 residues. Germline V gene sequence: CDR1 MNHEY, CDR2 SMNVEV (reference sequence). CDR3 in DNA: TGTGCCAGCACTGATTTGACGAGGGCCCCAAAGACCGGGGAGCTGTTTTTT. Translating gives CASTDLTRAPKTGELFF.

This clonotype occurred many times. CDR3 nucleotides: TGTGCCAGTAGTATGGGGCCAAGGACTGAAGCTTTCTTT. It translates to CASSMGPRTEAFF. V and J are TRBV19 and TRBJ1-1, with D possibly being TRBD1 (5 bases). The CDR3 runs 13 residues. Trimming removed 3 bases from V and 5 bases from J, with 10 bases in between. The germline V gene encodes CDR1 LNHDA and CDR2 SQIVND (reference sequence).

As to this clonotype: A junction boundary mismatches the germline segment, possibly from a read error. The genes are TRBV7-2 and TRBJ2-7; the D is unclear. Germline CDR1 and CDR2: SGHTA and FQGNSA. The CDR3 runs 14 residues. The CDR3 loop is CAISRRLIEGEQYF. The CDR3, as DNA: TGTGCCATCAGCCGCCGACTCATTGAAGGCGAGCAGTACTTC.

This clonotype has a count of ten or more. This chain links TRBV5-4 with TRBJ1-6, with D hard to call. The V end lost 2 bases, the J end lost 8 bases, and 5 bases lay between the germline ends. The CDR3 sequence is 12 residues long. The germline V gene has CDR1 SGHNT and CDR2 YYREEE (reference sequence). CDR3 region: CASSFSDSPLHF. CDR3 DNA sequence: TGTGCCAGCAGCTTTTCGGATTCACCCCTCCACTTT.

This clonotype was counted many times. This sequence joins TRBV29-1 and TRBJ1-1, with D unresolved. The CDR3 is made up of 10 amino acids. Germline CDR1 is SQVTM and CDR2 is ANQGSEA. In DNA form, the CDR3 reads TGCATGGTTACGAACACTGAAGCTTTCTTT. It translates to CMVTNTEAFF.

The chain employs TRBV11-2 and TRBJ1-1, with D possibly matching TRBD1 (5 bases). Germline values: CDR1 SGHAT, CDR2 FQNNGV. The V end was cut by 10 bases, the J end by 5 bases, with 26 bases between. The CDR3 loop spans 16 amino acids. CDR3: CAIRKILGTFGTEAFF. CDR3 sequence (DNA): TGTGCCATCAGGAAGATTCTTGGGACCTTCGGTACTGAAGCTTTCTTT.

This clonotype was counted a few times. This chain links TRBV6-2 or TRBV6-3 with TRBJ2-3; 13 nucleotides line up with TRBD2. In germline, CDR1 is MNHEY, CDR2 SVGEGT. This CDR3 is 16 amino acids long. The V and J ends lost 6 bases and 3 bases, in that order; junction bases with no gene match: 6. The CDR3 DNA sequence: TGTGCCAGCAGCAACCGACTAGCGGGGGGTACAGATACGCAGTATTTT. This translates into CASSNRLAGGTDTQYF.

This chain joins TRBV10-3 and TRBJ2-3; 8 bases match TRBD2. This CDR3 contains 15 residues. Germline assignment: CDR1 ENHRY and CDR2 SYGVKD. V shed 10 bases, J shed 1 base, and the junction held 10 bases outside the gene matches. CDR3 DNA sequence: TGTGCCACCAACGAGCGGGGGCAGGGCACAGATACGCAGTATTTT. Its protein product is CATNERGQGTDTQYF.

This clonotype was seen ten or more times. The chain uses TRBV4-2 and TRBJ2-3; 8 positions agree with TRBD1. The CDR3 has 15 amino acids. V lost 4 bases and J lost 0; bases outside the gene matches: 3. Germline CDR1 and CDR2: LGHNA and YNFKEQ. The CDR3 DNA reads as TGTGCCAGCAGCCCCCGACAGGGGAGCACAGATACGCAGTATTTT. It encodes CASSPRQGSTDTQYF.

The genes are TRBV3-1 and TRBJ2-1; D might be TRBD2 (6 bases). Germline CDR1 reads LGHDT; CDR2 reads YNNKEL (reference sequence). The CDR3 is made up of 18 amino acids. V lost 10 bases and J 10 bases, leaving 35 bases between the germline ends. The CDR3 is CATGGGLAPTHLYEEQFF. The CDR3 nucleotides are TGTGCCACCGGGGGTGGGCTAGCGCCCACTCACCTCTACGAGGAGCAGTTCTTC.

The chain links TRBV12-3 or TRBV12-4 to TRBJ2-1; tentative D call: TRBD2 (5 bases). V lost 7 bases and J 7 bases, leaving 14 bases between the germline ends. This CDR3 has 13 residues. The CDR3 bases are TGTGCCAGCACTACCCGCGGGTTTAATGAGCAGTTCTTC. This encodes CASTTRGFNEQFF.

The V and J genes are TRBV12-3 or TRBV12-4 and TRBJ2-3, with no clear D. V lost 7 bases to trimming and J lost 4 bases, with 12 bases between them. This CDR3 has 13 residues. The CDR3 loop is CASTSLWPDTQYF. CDR3 sequence (DNA): TGTGCCAGCACCTCCTTGTGGCCAGATACGCAGTATTTT.

J is TRBJ1-5 and V is TRBV7-2, with TRBD1 matching 8 bases. Trimming cost V 1 base and J 7 bases; bases outside gene matches: 6. This CDR3 contains 15 residues. Germline loops: CDR1 SGHTA, CDR2 FQGNSA. The CDR3 nucleotides are TGTGCCAGCAGCTTAGTGGTGACAGGGGTCCAGCCCCAGCATTTT. Amino acids: CASSLVVTGVQPQHF.

This clonotype has ten or more counts. The V gene is TRBV7-9, the J gene TRBJ2-1; the D gene could be TRBD1 or TRBD2 (5 bases each). The CDR3 has 17 amino acids. Germline V gene sequence: CDR1 SEHNR, CDR2 FQNEAQ (reference sequence). Between the trimmed V and J ends, which lost 5 bases and 4 bases, there was a span of 21 bases. CDR3 nucleotide sequence: TGTGCCAGCAGCCCATCCTTTCTCGGGGCGAAATACAATGAGCAGTTCTTC. Translating it yields CASSPSFLGAKYNEQFF.

This clonotype was counted only a few times. This chain uses TRBV12-3 or TRBV12-4 with TRBJ1-1, with no clear D. Trimming removed 5 bases at V and 0 bases at J, with 16 bases between. The CDR3 has 16 residues. CDR3 residues: CASSPAGSRVNTEAFF. CDR3 nucleotides: TGTGCCAGCAGTCCGGCAGGTTCGCGGGTGAACACTGAAGCTTTCTTT.